The clone carrying this TCR beta chain has only a few counts. These data belong to a study of T cells after yellow fever vaccination. On the study more broadly: Low-cell-number fractions were prepared with SMART-Seq v4 Ultra Low Input. General study points: Reappearance after the booster was seen for most primary-vaccination clones, at 95% to 98% CD4 and less than 90% CD8. Highly abundant clonotypes carried over from the bulk population could end up in FACS-sorted repertoires as contaminants.

TCRdb re-analysed the 5' RACE reads in MiXCR, keeping a single row per CDR3 protein. In the table there are more than 50,000 distinct CDR3 sequences, approximately 6% of which are singletons. Here the sequenced sample was PBMCs, either bulk or a sorted T-cell subset (CD4+, CD8+, memory, or dextramer-sorted; not recorded which), taken on the day of the yellow fever booster vaccination. This TCR derives from a man between 18 and 29 years old who received the YFV17D yellow fever vaccine.

Written as DNA, the CDR3 is TGTGCCAGCAGCGCAGGGGCGAACACTGAAGCTTTCTTT. Amino acid sequence: CASSAGANTEAFF. The rearrangement joins TRBV5-6 to TRBJ1-1; maybe TRBD1 (6 bases). The CDR3 covers 13 residues. Germline CDR1 and CDR2: SGHDT and YYEEEE. V lost 4 bases and J 1 base, leaving 8 bases between the germline ends.